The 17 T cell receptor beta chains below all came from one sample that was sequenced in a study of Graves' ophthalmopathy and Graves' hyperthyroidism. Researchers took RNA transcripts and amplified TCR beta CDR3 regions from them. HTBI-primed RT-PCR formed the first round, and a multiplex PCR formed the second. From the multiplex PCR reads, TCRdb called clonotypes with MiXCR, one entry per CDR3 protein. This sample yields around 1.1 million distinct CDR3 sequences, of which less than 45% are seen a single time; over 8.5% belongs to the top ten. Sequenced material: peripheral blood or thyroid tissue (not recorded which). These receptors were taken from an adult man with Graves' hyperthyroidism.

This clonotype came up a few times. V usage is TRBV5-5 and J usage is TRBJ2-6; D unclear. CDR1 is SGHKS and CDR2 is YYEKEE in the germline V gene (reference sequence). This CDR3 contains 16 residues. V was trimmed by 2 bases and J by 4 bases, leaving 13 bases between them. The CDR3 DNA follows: TGTGCCAGCAGCTTCTTTGCAGGATCCGGGGCCAACGTCCTGACTTTC. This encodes CASSFFAGSGANVLTF. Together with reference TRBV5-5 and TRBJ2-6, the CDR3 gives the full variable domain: DAGVTQSPTHLIKTRGQQVTLRCSPISGHKSVSWYQQVLGQGPQFIFQYYEKEERGRGNFPDRFSARQFPNYSSELNVNALLLGDSALYLCASSFFAGSGANVLTFGAGSRLTVL.

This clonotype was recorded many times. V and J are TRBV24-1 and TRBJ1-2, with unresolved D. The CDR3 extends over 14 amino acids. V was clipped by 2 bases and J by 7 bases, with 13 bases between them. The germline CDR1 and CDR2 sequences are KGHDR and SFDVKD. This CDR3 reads CATSDSETASGYTF. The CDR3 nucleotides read TGTGCCACCAGTGATTCAGAAACAGCTTCTGGCTACACCTTC.

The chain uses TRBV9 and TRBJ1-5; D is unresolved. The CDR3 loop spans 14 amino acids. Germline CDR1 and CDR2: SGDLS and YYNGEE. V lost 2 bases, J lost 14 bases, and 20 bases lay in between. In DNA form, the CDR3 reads TGTGCCAGCAGCGTCGACCGGACTAGCGGGAACGAGCATTTT. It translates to CASSVDRTSGNEHF.

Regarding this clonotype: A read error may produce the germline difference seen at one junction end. CDR3 residues: CASSLTGEVSHEQYF. Written as DNA, the CDR3 is TGTGCCAGCAGCCTTACAGGGGAAGTCTCCCACGAGCAGTACTTC. V is TRBV14 and J is TRBJ2-7, with 7 bases that match TRBD1. Germline lookup yields CDR1 SGHDN and CDR2 FVKESK. The CDR3 is 15 amino acids.

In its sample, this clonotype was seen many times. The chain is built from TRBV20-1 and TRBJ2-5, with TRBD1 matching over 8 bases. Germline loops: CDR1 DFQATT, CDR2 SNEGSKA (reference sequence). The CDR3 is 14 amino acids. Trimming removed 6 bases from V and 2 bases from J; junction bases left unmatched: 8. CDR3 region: CSARPGTGQETQYF. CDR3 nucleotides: TGCAGTGCACGACCCGGGACAGGTCAAGAGACCCAGTACTTC.

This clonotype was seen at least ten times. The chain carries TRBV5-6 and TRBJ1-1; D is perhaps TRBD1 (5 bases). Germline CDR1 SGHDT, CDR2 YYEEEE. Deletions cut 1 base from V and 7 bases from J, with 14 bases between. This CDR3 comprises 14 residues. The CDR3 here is CASSLNPGRYEAFF. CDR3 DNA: TGTGCCAGCAGCTTGAACCCGGGACGGTATGAAGCTTTCTTT.

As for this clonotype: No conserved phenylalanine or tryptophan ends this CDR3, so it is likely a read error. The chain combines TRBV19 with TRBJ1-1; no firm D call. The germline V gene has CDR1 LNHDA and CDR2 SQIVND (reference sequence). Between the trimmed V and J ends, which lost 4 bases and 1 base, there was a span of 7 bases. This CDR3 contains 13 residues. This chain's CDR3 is CASSTKRNTEAFS. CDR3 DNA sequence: TGTGCCAGTAGTACTAAGAGGAACACTGAAGCTTTCTCT.

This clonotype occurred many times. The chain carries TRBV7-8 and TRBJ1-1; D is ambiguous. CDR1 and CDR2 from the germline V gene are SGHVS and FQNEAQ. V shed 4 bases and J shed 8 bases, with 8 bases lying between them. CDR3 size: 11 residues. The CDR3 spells CASSSTPEAFF. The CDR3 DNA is TGTGCCAGCAGCTCGACCCCGGAAGCTTTCTTT.

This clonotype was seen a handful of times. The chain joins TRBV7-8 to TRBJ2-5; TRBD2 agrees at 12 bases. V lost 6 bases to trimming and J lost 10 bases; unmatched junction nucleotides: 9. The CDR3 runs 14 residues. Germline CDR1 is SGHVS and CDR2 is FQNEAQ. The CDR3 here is CASRSGTSGWDQYF. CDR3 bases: TGTGCCAGCAGGTCTGGGACTAGCGGGTGGGACCAGTACTTC.

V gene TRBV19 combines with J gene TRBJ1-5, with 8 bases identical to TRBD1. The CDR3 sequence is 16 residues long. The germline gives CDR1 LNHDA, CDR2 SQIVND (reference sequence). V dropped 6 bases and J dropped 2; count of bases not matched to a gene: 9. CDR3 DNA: TGTGCCAGTAGGCGGGGGACAGGCCCGGGCAATCAGCCCCAGCATTTT. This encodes CASRRGTGPGNQPQHF.

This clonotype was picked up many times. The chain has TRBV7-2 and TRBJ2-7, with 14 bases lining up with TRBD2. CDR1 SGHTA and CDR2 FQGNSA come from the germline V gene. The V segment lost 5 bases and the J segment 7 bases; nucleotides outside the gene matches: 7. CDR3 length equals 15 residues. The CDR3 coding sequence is TGTGCCAGCAGCCTCGGACTAGCGGGAGGTAGGGAGCAGTACTTC. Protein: CASSLGLAGGREQYF. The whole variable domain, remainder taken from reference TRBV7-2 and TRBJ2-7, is GAGVSQSPSNKVTEKGKDVELRCDPISGHTALYWYRQSLGQGLEFLIYFQGNSAPDKSGLPSDRFSAERTGGSVSTLTIQRTQQEDSAVYLCASSLGLAGGREQYFGPGTRLTVT.

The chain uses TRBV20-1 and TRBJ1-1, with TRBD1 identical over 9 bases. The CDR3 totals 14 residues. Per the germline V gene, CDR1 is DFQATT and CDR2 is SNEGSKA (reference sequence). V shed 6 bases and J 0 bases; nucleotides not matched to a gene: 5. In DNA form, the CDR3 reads TGCAGTGCCGACACAGGGGGCATGAACACTGAAGCTTTCTTT. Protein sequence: CSADTGGMNTEAFF.

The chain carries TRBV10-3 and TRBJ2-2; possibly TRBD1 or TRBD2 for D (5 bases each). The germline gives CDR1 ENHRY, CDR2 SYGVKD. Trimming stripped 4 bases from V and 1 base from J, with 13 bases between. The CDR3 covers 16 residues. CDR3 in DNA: TGTGCCATCAGTGGTCGGCAGGGAGAGAACACCGGGGAGCTGTTTTTT. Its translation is CAISGRQGENTGELFF.

CDR3 in amino acids: CSAREDRGRDTQYF. CDR3 coding DNA: TGCAGTGCTAGAGAGGACAGGGGCAGAGATACGCAGTATTTT. The chain couples TRBV20-1 to TRBJ2-3; TRBD1 aligns across 9 bases. This CDR3 is 14 amino acids long. The trim removed 0 bases at V and 5 bases at J, leaving 3 bases unmatched. Looked up from germline, CDR1 is DFQATT and CDR2 is SNEGSKA (reference sequence).

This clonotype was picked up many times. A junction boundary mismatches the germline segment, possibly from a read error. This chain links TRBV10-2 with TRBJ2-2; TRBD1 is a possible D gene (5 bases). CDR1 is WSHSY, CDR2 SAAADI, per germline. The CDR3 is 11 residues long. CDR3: CASRDTGELFF. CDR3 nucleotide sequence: TGTGCCAGCAGGGATACCGGGGAGCTGTTTTTT.

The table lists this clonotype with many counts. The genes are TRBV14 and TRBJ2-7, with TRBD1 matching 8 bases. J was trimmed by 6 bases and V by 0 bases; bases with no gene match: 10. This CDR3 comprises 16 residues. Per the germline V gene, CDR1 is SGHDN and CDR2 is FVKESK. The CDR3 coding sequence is TGTGCCAGCAGCCAAGACAGGCAGGGGGCGGATGCCGAGCAGTACTTC. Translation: CASSQDRQGADAEQYF.

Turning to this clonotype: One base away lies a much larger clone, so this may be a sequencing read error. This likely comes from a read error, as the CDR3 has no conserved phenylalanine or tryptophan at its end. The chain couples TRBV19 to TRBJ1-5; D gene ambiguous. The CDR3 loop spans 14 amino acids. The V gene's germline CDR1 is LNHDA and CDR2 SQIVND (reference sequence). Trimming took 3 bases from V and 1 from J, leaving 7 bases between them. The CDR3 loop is CASSIGQSNQPQHS. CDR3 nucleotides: TGTGCCAGTAGTATTGGGCAGAGCAATCAGCCCCAGCATTCT.